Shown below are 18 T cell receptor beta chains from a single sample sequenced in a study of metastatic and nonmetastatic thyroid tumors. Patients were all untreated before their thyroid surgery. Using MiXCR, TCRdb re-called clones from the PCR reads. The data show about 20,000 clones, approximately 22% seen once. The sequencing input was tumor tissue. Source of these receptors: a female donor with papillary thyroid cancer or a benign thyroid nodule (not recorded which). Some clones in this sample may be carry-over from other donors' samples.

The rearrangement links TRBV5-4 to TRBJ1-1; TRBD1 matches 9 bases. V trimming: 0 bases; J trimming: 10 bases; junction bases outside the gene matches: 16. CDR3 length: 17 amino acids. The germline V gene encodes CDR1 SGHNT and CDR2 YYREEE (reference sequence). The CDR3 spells CASSLGLGQGKGLGAFF. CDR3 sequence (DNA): TGTGCCAGCAGCTTGGGGCTGGGACAGGGTAAGGGGTTGGGAGCTTTCTTT.

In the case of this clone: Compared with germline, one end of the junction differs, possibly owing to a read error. This CDR3 reads CASSQSLASNFLTF. DNA for the CDR3: TGCGCCAGCAGCCAATCCCTGGCGTCCAACTTCCTGACTTTC. The chain uses TRBV4-3 and TRBJ2-6, with D uncertain. This CDR3 has 14 residues. Per germline, CDR1 LGHNA and CDR2 YSLEER.

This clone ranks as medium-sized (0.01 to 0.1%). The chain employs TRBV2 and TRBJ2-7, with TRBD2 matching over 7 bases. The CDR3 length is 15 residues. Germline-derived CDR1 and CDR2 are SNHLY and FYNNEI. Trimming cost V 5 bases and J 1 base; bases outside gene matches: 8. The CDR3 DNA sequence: TGTGCCAGCAGTCCTACTAGCGCGACTTCCTACGAGCAGTACTTC. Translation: CASSPTSATSYEQYF.

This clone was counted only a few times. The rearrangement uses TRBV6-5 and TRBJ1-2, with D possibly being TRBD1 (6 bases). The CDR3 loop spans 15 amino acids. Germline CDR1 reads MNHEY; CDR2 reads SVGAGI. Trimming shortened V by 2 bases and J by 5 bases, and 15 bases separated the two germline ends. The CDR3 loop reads CASSYGTGIEYGYTF. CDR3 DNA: TGTGCCAGCAGTTACGGAACAGGGATAGAGTATGGCTACACCTTC.

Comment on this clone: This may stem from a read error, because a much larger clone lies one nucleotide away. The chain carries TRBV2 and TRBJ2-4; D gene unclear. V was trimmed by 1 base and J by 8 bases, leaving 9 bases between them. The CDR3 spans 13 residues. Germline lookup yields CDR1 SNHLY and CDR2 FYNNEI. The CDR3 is CASSEGPCDIQYF. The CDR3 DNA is TGTGCCAGCAGTGAAGGCCCCTGTGACATTCAGTACTTC.

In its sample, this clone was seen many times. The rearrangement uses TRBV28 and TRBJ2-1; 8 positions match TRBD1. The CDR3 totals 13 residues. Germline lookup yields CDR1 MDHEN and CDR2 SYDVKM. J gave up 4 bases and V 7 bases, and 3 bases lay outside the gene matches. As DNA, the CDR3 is TGTGCCAGCACCGGACAGGGTTACAATGAGCAGTTCTTC. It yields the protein CASTGQGYNEQFF.

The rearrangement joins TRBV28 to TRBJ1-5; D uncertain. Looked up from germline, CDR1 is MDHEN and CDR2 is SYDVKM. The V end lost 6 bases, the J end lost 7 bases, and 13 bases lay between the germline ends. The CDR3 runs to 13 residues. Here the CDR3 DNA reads TGTGCCAGCAGATCTGAACAGTTCCAGCCCCAGCATTTT. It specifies CASRSEQFQPQHF.

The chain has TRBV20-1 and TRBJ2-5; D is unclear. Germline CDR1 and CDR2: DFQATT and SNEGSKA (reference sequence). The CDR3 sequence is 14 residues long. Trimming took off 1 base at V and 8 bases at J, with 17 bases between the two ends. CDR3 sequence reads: CSARVCGLGDTQYF. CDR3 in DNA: TGCAGTGCTAGAGTGTGTGGTTTAGGAGATACCCAGTACTTC.

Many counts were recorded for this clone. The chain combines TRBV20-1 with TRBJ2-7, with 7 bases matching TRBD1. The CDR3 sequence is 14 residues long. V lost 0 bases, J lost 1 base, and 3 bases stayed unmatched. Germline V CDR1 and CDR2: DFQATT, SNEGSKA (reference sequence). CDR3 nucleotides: TGCAGTGCTAGAGACCGGGACAGATCCTACGAGCAGTACTTC. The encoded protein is CSARDRDRSYEQYF.

The DNA for the CDR3 is TGTGCCAGCAGTTTCTCCTTGTACAGGGGGCGCTTTAGGGGCAATGAGCAGTTCTTC. This codes for CASSFSLYRGRFRGNEQFF. The genes are TRBV28 and TRBJ2-1; 9 bases align to TRBD1. The CDR3 extends over 19 amino acids. CDR1 is MDHEN, CDR2 SYDVKM, per germline. Unmatched junction bases numbered 18, after V lost 3 bases and J lost 6 bases.

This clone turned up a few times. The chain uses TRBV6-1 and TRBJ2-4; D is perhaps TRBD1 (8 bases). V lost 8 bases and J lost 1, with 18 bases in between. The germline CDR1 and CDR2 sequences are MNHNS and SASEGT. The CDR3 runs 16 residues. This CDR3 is CASGSNRGGAKNIQYF. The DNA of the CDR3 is TGTGCCAGCGGGAGCAACAGGGGGGGGGCCAAAAACATTCAGTACTTC.

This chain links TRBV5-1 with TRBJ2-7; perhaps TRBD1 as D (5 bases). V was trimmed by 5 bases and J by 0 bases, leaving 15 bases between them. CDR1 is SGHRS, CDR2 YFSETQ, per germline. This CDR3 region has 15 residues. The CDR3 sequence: CASRLQVDSSYEQYF. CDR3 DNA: TGCGCCAGCAGGTTACAGGTAGACTCCTCCTACGAGCAGTACTTC.

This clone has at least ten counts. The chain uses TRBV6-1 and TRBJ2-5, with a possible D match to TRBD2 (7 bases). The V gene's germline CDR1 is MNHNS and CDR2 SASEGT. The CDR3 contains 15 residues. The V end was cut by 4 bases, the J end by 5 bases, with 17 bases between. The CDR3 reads CASSGGGGSRETQYF. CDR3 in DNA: TGTGCCAGCAGTGGGGGGGGCGGGAGTAGGGAGACCCAGTACTTC.

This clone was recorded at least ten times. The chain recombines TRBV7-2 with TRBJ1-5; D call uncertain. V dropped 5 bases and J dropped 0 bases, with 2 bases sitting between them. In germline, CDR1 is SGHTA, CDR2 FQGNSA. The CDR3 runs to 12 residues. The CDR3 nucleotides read TGTGCCAGCAGCCTTAGCAATCAGCCCCAGCATTTT. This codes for CASSLSNQPQHF.

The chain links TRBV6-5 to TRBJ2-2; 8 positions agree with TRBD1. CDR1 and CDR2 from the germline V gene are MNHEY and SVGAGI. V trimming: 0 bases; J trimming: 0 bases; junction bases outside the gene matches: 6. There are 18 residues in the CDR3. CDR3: CASSYSLGQGTNTGELFF. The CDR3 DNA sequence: TGTGCCAGCAGTTACTCCCTAGGACAGGGAACGAACACCGGGGAGCTGTTTTTT.

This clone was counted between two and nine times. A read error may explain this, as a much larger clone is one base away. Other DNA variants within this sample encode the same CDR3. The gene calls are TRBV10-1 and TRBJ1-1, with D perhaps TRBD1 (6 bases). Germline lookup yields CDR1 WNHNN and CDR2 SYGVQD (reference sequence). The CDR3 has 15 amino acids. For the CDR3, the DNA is TGCGCCAGCAGTGAAACCAGGGGCCCGGACACTGAGGCTTTCTTT. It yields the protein CASSETRGPDTEAFF.

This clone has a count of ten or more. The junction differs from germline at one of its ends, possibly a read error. In DNA, the CDR3 is TGTGCCGGCTCACCCTCGCTACTAGCGGGTCTATACAATGAGCAGTTCTTC. This translates into CAGSPSLLAGLYNEQFF. The V gene is TRBV18, the J gene TRBJ2-1, with 9 bases that match TRBD2. The CDR3 spans 17 residues. Germline CDR1 and CDR2: KGHSH and LQKENI.

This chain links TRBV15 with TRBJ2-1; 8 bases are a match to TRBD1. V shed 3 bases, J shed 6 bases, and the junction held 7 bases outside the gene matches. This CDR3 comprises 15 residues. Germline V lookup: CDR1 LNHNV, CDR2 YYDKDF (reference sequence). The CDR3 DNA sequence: TGTGCCACCAGCAGTGCCCAGACAGGGGTCAATGAGCAGTTCTTC. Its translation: CATSSAQTGVNEQFF.